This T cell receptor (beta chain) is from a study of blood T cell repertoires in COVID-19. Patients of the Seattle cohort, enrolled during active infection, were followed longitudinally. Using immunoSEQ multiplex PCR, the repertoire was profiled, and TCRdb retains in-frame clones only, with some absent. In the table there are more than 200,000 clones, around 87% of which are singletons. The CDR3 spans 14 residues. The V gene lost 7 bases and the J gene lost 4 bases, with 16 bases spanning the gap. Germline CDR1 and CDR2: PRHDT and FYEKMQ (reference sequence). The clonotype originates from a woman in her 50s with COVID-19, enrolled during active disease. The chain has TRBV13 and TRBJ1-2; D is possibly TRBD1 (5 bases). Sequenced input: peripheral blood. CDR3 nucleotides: TGTGCCAGCACCTCCCAGGGAAGGCGCTATGGCTACACCTTC. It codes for CASTSQGRRYGYTF.